This T cell receptor (beta chain) was retrieved from a study of neurological immune-mediated disorders. Germline-derived CDR1 and CDR2 are SGHTA and FQGNSA. The CDR3 sequence is 11 residues long. The V gene lost 6 bases and the J gene lost 5 bases, with 7 bases spanning the gap. The cDNA was generated through 5'RACE incorporating 10-nucleotide random UMIs. TCRdb ran MiXCR on the 5' RACE reads and lists one entry per CDR3 protein. The sample has about 74,000 distinct CDR3 sequences, around 5.2% seen once. Notes on this clonotype: Since a much larger clone is just one base distant, this may be a read error.

The chain couples TRBV7-2 to TRBJ2-5, with D unresolved. Sequencing input: PBMCs. The TCR originated in a man aged 18-30 years with multiple sclerosis. The CDR3 is CASSIRETQYF. The DNA for the CDR3 is TGTGCCAGCAGTATCCGGGAGACCCAGTACTTC.